One sample yielded the 10 T cell receptor beta chains listed below, sequenced in a study of CD8+ T cells in alopecia areata. Reverse transcribed after extraction, RNA yielded cDNA as the sequencing template. The repertoire was sequenced with immunoSEQ multiplex PCR; TCRdb's copy has only in-frame clones and lacks some. The table records some 150,000 clones, 86% of them present only once. Treatment here: oral pan-JAK inhibitor, 5-10 mg twice daily. The sequenced sample was CD8+ T cells sorted from blood, obtained at week 4, from a patient treated with tofacitinib. The receptors were sampled from a human donor with alopecia areata.

This chain uses TRBV30 with TRBJ1-2, with D perhaps matching TRBD1 (5 bases). The CDR3 has 14 amino acids. CDR1 and CDR2 (germline): GTSNPN, SVGIG (reference sequence). Trimming cost V 0 bases and J 4 bases, with 12 bases left between them. CDR3 sequence (DNA): TGTGCCTGGAGTGTAACTCCCGGGGGCTATGGCTACACCTTC. Translating gives CAWSVTPGGYGYTF. The complete variable domain, with remaining parts taken from reference TRBV30 and TRBJ1-2, reads SQTIHQWPATLVQPVGSPLSLECTVEGTSNPNLYWYRQAAGRGLQLLFYSVGIGQISSEVPQNLSASRPQDRQFILSSKKLLLSDSGFYLCAWSVTPGGYGYTFGSGTRLTVV.

This rearrangement joins TRBV13 to TRBJ1-1; D is undetermined. The CDR3 extends over 13 amino acids. V shed 2 bases and J shed 0 bases, with 4 bases lying between them. Per germline, CDR1 PRHDT and CDR2 FYEKMQ (reference sequence). CDR3 bases: TGTGCCAGCAGCTTAAGTCTGAACACTGAAGCTTTCTTT. It translates to CASSLSLNTEAFF.

J is TRBJ2-5 and V is TRBV2; 7 bases align to TRBD1. Germline V gene sequence: CDR1 SNHLY, CDR2 FYNNEI. The V and J ends lost 0 bases and 5 bases, in that order; junction bases with no gene match: 12. The CDR3 runs to 17 residues. CDR3 amino acids: CASSEAGTDLLGETQYF. As DNA, the CDR3 is TGTGCCAGCAGTGAAGCGGGGACAGACCTCCTGGGGGAGACCCAGTACTTC.

This chain connects TRBV6-4 to TRBJ2-1, with D possibly TRBD2 on 6 matching bases. The CDR3 has 15 residues. Germline CDR1 is MRHNA and CDR2 is SNTAGT. Trimming took 2 bases from V and 0 from J, leaving 8 bases between them. CDR3 sequence reads: CASSDGDFSYNEQFF. CDR3 bases: TGTGCCAGCAGTGACGGGGACTTCTCCTACAATGAGCAGTTCTTC.

V is TRBV6-5 and J is TRBJ2-3; D is uncertain. The CDR3 spans 13 residues. Trimming shortened V by 2 bases and J by 3 bases, and 6 bases separated the two germline ends. Germline loops: CDR1 MNHEY, CDR2 SVGAGI. The CDR3: CASSYTTTDTQYF. CDR3 nucleotide sequence: TGTGCCAGCAGTTACACGACTACAGATACGCAGTATTTT.

This clone was recorded once. The V and J genes are TRBV11-3 and TRBJ2-7, with D maybe TRBD2 (5 bases). V gave up 4 bases and J gave up 3 bases, with 7 bases separating them. The CDR3 is made up of 12 amino acids. In germline, CDR1 is SGHNT, CDR2 YENEEA. The CDR3 region is CASSSGNYEQYF. CDR3 nucleotide sequence: TGTGCCAGCAGCTCGGGGAACTACGAGCAGTACTTC.

The chain combines TRBV18 with TRBJ1-5; 10 bases align to TRBD1. Trimming removed 3 bases from V and 6 bases from J; junction bases left unmatched: 11. CDR3 size: 17 residues. Germline CDR1 and CDR2: KGHSH and LQKENI. CDR3 loop: CASSPTPGQGIGQPQHF. The CDR3 region has the DNA TGTGCCAGCTCACCCACGCCGGGACAGGGGATCGGTCAGCCCCAGCATTTT.

The genes are TRBV5-6 and TRBJ2-5; D ambiguous. V shed 0 bases and J shed 5 bases, with 11 bases lying between them. Germline CDR1 reads SGHDT; CDR2 reads YYEEEE. The CDR3 totals 14 residues. The CDR3 is CASSLAAGGETQYF. The CDR3 bases are TGTGCCAGCAGCTTGGCCGCAGGTGGGGAGACCCAGTACTTC.

The gene calls are TRBV5-4 and TRBJ1-2, with TRBD1 identical over 9 bases. The length of the CDR3 is 14 residues. The germline V gene encodes CDR1 SGHNT and CDR2 YYREEE (reference sequence). The ends lost 2 bases at V and 6 bases at J; junction bases unmatched: 5. The DNA of the CDR3 is TGTGCCAGCAGCTTCACGGGACAGGGTGATGGCTACACCTTC. It codes for CASSFTGQGDGYTF.

This chain links TRBV29-1 with TRBJ2-5, with a weak D call TRBD1 (6 bases). The CDR3 has 12 residues. Germline V gene lookup returns CDR1 SQVTM and CDR2 ANQGSEA. Trimming removed 5 bases at V and 2 bases at J, with 9 bases between. The CDR3 here is CSVYQGQETQYF. In nucleotides, the CDR3 is TGCAGCGTTTATCAGGGGCAAGAGACCCAGTACTTC.